The next 27 T cell receptor beta chains were all read from a single sample in a study of cytomegalovirus exposure and HLA in healthy donors. With 60 Vbeta and 13 Jbeta primers, the PCR was carried out. The method was immunoSEQ multiplex PCR; TCRdb's version includes in-frame clones alone and lacks a portion of them. Among 100,000 to 150,000 clones listed, around four fifths were seen once. The specimen sequenced was PBMCs. These receptors were obtained from a boy younger than 18 in good health and CMV-seronegative.

The rearrangement links TRBV6-4 to TRBJ2-1; 14 bases map to TRBD2. Germline CDR1 MRHNA, CDR2 SNTAGT. After removal of 6 bases from V and 7 bases from J, the junction contained 2 bases not matched to a gene. The CDR3 totals 14 residues. In nucleotides, the CDR3 is TGTGCCAGCAGCGGACTAGCGGGAGGAAATGAGCAGTTCTTC. The encoded protein is CASSGLAGGNEQFF.

The chain combines TRBV6-5 with TRBJ1-4, with D unresolved. The V end was cut by 4 bases, the J end by 12 bases, with 15 bases between. Germline V gene lookup returns CDR1 MNHEY and CDR2 SVGAGI. CDR3 length: 13 amino acids. Written as DNA, the CDR3 is TGTGCCAGCAGTTCTTCCGGCGGTTCGGAACTGTTTTTT. Translation gives CASSSSGGSELFF.

In DNA form, the CDR3 reads TGTGCCAGCAGTGAGGGTCCGGAGGACACTGAAGCTTTCTTT. Protein sequence: CASSEGPEDTEAFF. The genes are TRBV6-1 and TRBJ1-1; D uncertain. Trimming cost V 3 bases and J 3 bases, with 11 bases left between them. Germline lookup yields CDR1 MNHNS and CDR2 SASEGT. This CDR3 has 14 amino acids.

This clone is a singleton in its sample. The V gene is TRBV15, the J gene TRBJ1-2; D uncertain. The CDR3 extends over 14 amino acids. V was cut by 0 bases and J by 7 bases, with 12 bases left in between. Germline V gene data show CDR1 as LNHNV and CDR2 as YYDKDF (reference sequence). The CDR3 DNA sequence: TGTGCCACCAGCAGAGAGTTAGATTCTTTTGGCTACACCTTC. Encoded protein: CATSRELDSFGYTF.

The chain carries TRBV4-1 and TRBJ2-1; 12 bases are a match to TRBD2. V shed 2 bases and J 8 bases; nucleotides not matched to a gene: 4. Germline CDR1 and CDR2: MGHRA and YSYEKL. The length of the CDR3 is 15 residues. DNA for the CDR3: TGCGCCAGCAGCCAACCGACTAGCGGGAGCCATGAGCAGTTCTTC. Its translation: CASSQPTSGSHEQFF.

The chain employs TRBV6-5 and TRBJ1-5; D not certain. Trimming cost V 4 bases and J 0 bases, with 10 bases left between them. The CDR3 runs 15 residues. CDR1 MNHEY and CDR2 SVGAGI come from the germline V gene. The CDR3 is CASSSGSLSNQPQHF. The CDR3 DNA follows: TGTGCCAGCAGTTCCGGGTCCCTTAGCAATCAGCCCCAGCATTTT.

The chain combines TRBV5-4 with TRBJ1-1; 7 bases agree with TRBD1. This CDR3 is built from 18 residues. Germline CDR1 is SGHNT and CDR2 is YYREEE (reference sequence). Losses at the gene ends were 0 bases for V and 1 base for J; bases not matched to a gene: 12. CDR3 bases: TGTGCCAGCAGCTTGGCCCTCTCAATCGACAGGGAGAACACTGAAGCTTTCTTT. It yields the protein CASSLALSIDRENTEAFF. Together with reference TRBV5-4 and TRBJ1-1, the CDR3 gives the full variable domain: ETGVTQSPTHLIKTRGQQVTLRCSSQSGHNTVSWYQQALGQGPQFIFQYYREEENGRGNFPPRFSGLQFPNYSSELNVNALELDDSALYLCASSLALSIDRENTEAFFGQGTRLTVV.

The chain recombines TRBV7-3 with TRBJ2-3, with 10 bases identical to TRBD2. This CDR3 is built from 15 residues. Losses at the gene ends were 2 bases for V and 1 base for J; bases not matched to a gene: 0. CDR1 and CDR2 from the germline V gene are SGHTA and FQGTGA. The CDR3 protein is CASSLGLAGTDTQYF. Here the CDR3 DNA reads TGTGCCAGCAGCTTAGGACTAGCGGGCACAGATACGCAGTATTTT.

J is TRBJ2-7 and V is TRBV14, with a possible D match to TRBD2 (5 bases). The V end was cut by 4 bases, the J end by 3 bases, with 10 bases between. This CDR3 is 13 amino acids long. Germline CDR1 SGHDN, CDR2 FVKESK. CDR3 coding DNA: TGTGCCAGCAGCCGAGATGGAGGCTACGAGCAGTACTTC. Translated, it gives CASSRDGGYEQYF.

Remarks on this clone: Within the sample, other DNA sequences also encode this same CDR3. The chain carries TRBV6-5 and TRBJ1-1; TRBD1 matches 9 bases. V lost 2 bases and J lost 5; bases outside the gene matches: 3. CDR1 is MNHEY and CDR2 is SVGAGI in the germline V gene. This CDR3 is 14 amino acids long. CDR3 amino acids: CASSYGTGRTEAFF. CDR3 in DNA: TGTGCCAGCAGTTACGGGACAGGGAGGACTGAAGCTTTCTTT.

The V and J genes are TRBV2 and TRBJ2-1; 12 nucleotides align to TRBD2. The trim removed 7 bases at V and 6 bases at J, leaving 4 bases unmatched. There are 14 residues in the CDR3. CDR1 is SNHLY, CDR2 FYNNEI, per germline. CDR3: CASMASGRVNEQFF. CDR3 DNA sequence: TGTGCCAGCATGGCTAGCGGGAGGGTCAATGAGCAGTTCTTC. The whole variable domain, remainder taken from reference TRBV2 and TRBJ2-1, is EPEVTQTPSHQVTQMGQEVILRCVPISNHLYFYWYRQILGQKVEFLVSFYNNEISEKSEIFDDQFSVERPDGSNFTLKIRSTKLEDSAMYFCASMASGRVNEQFFGPGTRLTVL.

The gene calls are TRBV29-1 and TRBJ2-7, with 9 bases fitting TRBD2. The CDR3 is made up of 14 amino acids. Germline CDR1 SQVTM, CDR2 ANQGSEA. Unmatched junction bases numbered 7, after V lost 6 bases and J lost 1 base. CDR3: CSVGSGGGSYEQYF. CDR3 bases: TGCAGCGTGGGTAGCGGGGGAGGGTCCTACGAGCAGTACTTC.

This clone has only a few counts. The rearrangement joins TRBV5-1 to TRBJ2-7; TRBD1 matches 9 bases. CDR1 is SGHRS and CDR2 is YFSETQ in the germline V gene. The V gene end was trimmed by 1 base and the J gene end by 0 bases; junction bases not matched to a gene: 5. The CDR3 is 16 residues long. In DNA, the CDR3 is TGCGCCAGCAGCTTGCCGGGACAGGGATTCTCCTACGAGCAGTACTTC. It encodes CASSLPGQGFSYEQYF.

The chain carries TRBV27 and TRBJ2-7; 7 bases align to TRBD1. Unmatched junction bases numbered 5, after V lost 5 bases and J lost 1 base. The CDR3 is made up of 14 amino acids. Per germline, CDR1 MNHEY and CDR2 SMNVEV (reference sequence). CDR3 sequence: CASSKRDSSYEQYF. CDR3 nucleotide sequence: TGTGCCAGCAGTAAAAGGGACAGTTCCTACGAGCAGTACTTC.

This clone was counted a few times. The chain joins TRBV7-9 to TRBJ2-7; 12 bases are a match to TRBD2. Trimming removed 5 bases from V and 9 bases from J; junction bases left unmatched: 11. The CDR3 covers 15 residues. The germline V gene has CDR1 SEHNR and CDR2 FQNEAQ (reference sequence). The CDR3 coding sequence is TGTGCCAGCAGCCCCCTAGCGGGAGGGCCTAGTGCGCAGTACTTC. Translated, it gives CASSPLAGGPSAQYF.

The J gene is TRBJ2-6, the V gene TRBV5-6; D possibly corresponds to TRBD1 (6 bases). The CDR3 contains 16 residues. V was trimmed by 1 base and J by 0 bases, leaving 8 bases between them. CDR1 and CDR2 (germline): SGHDT, YYEEEE. The CDR3 bases are TGTGCCAGCAGCTTGTTAGGGGGCTCTGGGGCCAACGTCCTGACTTTC. Its translation is CASSLLGGSGANVLTF.

The gene calls are TRBV5-4 and TRBJ2-3; 9 positions agree with TRBD2. Germline CDR1 SGHNT, CDR2 YYREEE (reference sequence). Losses at the gene ends were 4 bases for V and 3 bases for J; bases not matched to a gene: 3. The CDR3 totals 14 residues. CDR3 sequence (DNA): TGTGCCAGCAGCGGAGCGGGAGGAACAGATACGCAGTATTTT. Encoded protein: CASSGAGGTDTQYF.

This clone was seen a few times. The chain carries TRBV7-3 and TRBJ1-5, with D hard to call. Trimming took off 0 bases at V and 4 bases at J, with 16 bases between the two ends. In germline, CDR1 is SGHTA, CDR2 FQGTGA. CDR3 length: 17 residues. CDR3 bases: TGTGCCAGCAGCTTAACCGAACGGACGGGGAGGAATCAGCCCCAGCATTTT. This sequence encodes CASSLTERTGRNQPQHF.

The V call is TRBV5-4, the J call TRBJ2-7; TRBD1 agrees at 11 bases. The trim removed 3 bases at V and 4 bases at J, leaving 6 bases unmatched. CDR1 SGHNT and CDR2 YYREEE come from the germline V gene (reference sequence). This CDR3 comprises 15 residues. The CDR3, as DNA: TGTGCCAGCAGCTCCCCCGGGACAGGGGGATACGAGCAGTACTTC. This gives the protein CASSSPGTGGYEQYF.

The gene calls are TRBV30 and TRBJ2-5, with TRBD2 identical over 10 bases. J was trimmed by 4 bases and V by 2 bases; bases with no gene match: 1. The CDR3 runs 13 residues. CDR1 and CDR2 from the germline V gene are GTSNPN and SVGIG (reference sequence). CDR3 protein: CAWSKREGETQYF. Written as DNA, the CDR3 is TGTGCCTGGAGTAAGCGGGAGGGAGAGACCCAGTACTTC. Combining the CDR3 with reference TRBV30 and TRBJ2-5 gives the whole variable domain SQTIHQWPATLVQPVGSPLSLECTVEGTSNPNLYWYRQAAGRGLQLLFYSVGIGQISSEVPQNLSASRPQDRQFILSSKKLLLSDSGFYLCAWSKREGETQYFGPGTRLLVL.

This clone was seen only a few times. J is TRBJ2-2 and V is TRBV5-1, with D perhaps TRBD2 (5 bases). This CDR3 region has 15 residues. CDR1 SGHRS and CDR2 YFSETQ come from the germline V gene. Trimming took off 1 base at V and 3 bases at J, with 10 bases between the two ends. CDR3 protein: CASSLRSGDTGELFF. CDR3 nucleotide sequence: TGCGCCAGCAGCTTGAGAAGCGGTGACACCGGGGAGCTGTTTTTT.

V is TRBV29-1 and J is TRBJ2-1; the D gene is possibly TRBD2 (6 bases). CDR1 and CDR2 (germline): SQVTM, ANQGSEA. Trimming took 6 bases from V and 3 from J, leaving 18 bases between them. This CDR3 has 15 amino acids. Here the CDR3 reads CSVNLHSGFYNEQFF. The CDR3 nucleotides read TGCAGCGTGAACCTTCACAGCGGGTTCTACAATGAGCAGTTCTTC.

This clone was picked up one time. This chain links TRBV5-8 with TRBJ1-5; TRBD1 matches at 7 bases. Germline trimming cut 2 bases from V and 5 bases from J; bases unmatched to any gene: 4. From germline, CDR1 is SGHTS and CDR2 YDEGEE. The CDR3 length is 14 residues. CDR3 region: CASSLLQGYQPQHF. DNA for the CDR3: TGTGCCAGCAGCTTATTACAGGGGTATCAGCCCCAGCATTTT.

CDR3 sequence reads: CATWFQGFNTGELFF. The CDR3 DNA reads as TGTGCCACATGGTTCCAGGGTTTTAACACCGGGGAGCTGTTTTTT. The gene calls are TRBV25-1 and TRBJ2-2; weak D call: TRBD1 (5 bases). V lost 10 bases and J 2 bases, leaving 17 bases between the germline ends. Germline V gene data show CDR1 as MGHDK and CDR2 as SYGVNS. The CDR3 loop spans 15 amino acids.

The chain is built from TRBV30 and TRBJ2-5; tentative D call: TRBD2 (5 bases). In germline, CDR1 is GTSNPN, CDR2 SVGIG (reference sequence). V lost 0 bases and J lost 2, with 16 bases in between. This CDR3 comprises 16 residues. Here the CDR3 DNA reads TGTGCCTGGAGTGTACGAGGGAATAGGCCACAAGAGACCCAGTACTTC. Its protein product is CAWSVRGNRPQETQYF.

The CDR3 bases are TGTGCCAGCAGCTCCTCGGGGGATCTAGGACAGCCCCAGCATTTT. Its protein product is CASSSSGDLGQPQHF. The chain recombines TRBV7-6 with TRBJ1-5; tentatively, D is TRBD1 (5 bases). The CDR3 runs to 15 residues. V was clipped by 4 bases and J by 7 bases, with 17 bases between them. Germline CDR1 reads SGHVS; CDR2 reads FNYEAQ.

The CDR3 sequence: CASSQGADSYEQYF. The CDR3 nucleotides read TGTGCCAGCAGCCAAGGAGCGGATTCCTACGAGCAGTACTTC. V and J are TRBV4-2 and TRBJ2-7; perhaps TRBD2 as D (5 bases). Germline CDR1 and CDR2: LGHNA and YNFKEQ. V lost 1 base and J 1 base, leaving 8 bases between the germline ends. This CDR3 is built from 14 residues.